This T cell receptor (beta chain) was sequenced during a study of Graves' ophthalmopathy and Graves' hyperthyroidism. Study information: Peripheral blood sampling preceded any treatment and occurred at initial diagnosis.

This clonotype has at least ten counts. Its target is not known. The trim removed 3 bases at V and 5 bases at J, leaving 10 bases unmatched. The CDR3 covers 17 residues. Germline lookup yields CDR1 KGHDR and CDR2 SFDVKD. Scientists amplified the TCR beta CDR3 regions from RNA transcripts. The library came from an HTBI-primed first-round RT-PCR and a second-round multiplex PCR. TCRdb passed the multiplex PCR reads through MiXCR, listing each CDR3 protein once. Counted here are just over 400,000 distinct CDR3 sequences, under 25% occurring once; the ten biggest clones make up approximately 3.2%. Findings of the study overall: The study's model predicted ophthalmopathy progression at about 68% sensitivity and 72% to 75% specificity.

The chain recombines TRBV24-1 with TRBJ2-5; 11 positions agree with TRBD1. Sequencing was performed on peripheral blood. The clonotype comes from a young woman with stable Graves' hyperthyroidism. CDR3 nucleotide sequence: TGTGCCACCAGTGATCCCACCGGGACAGGGGGGACGGAGACCCAGTACTTC. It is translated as CATSDPTGTGGTETQYF.